This T cell receptor beta chain was found in a study of breast tumors, draining lymph nodes, adjacent tissues. This clonotype was picked up many times. Its antigen is still unknown. The lymph nodes were axillary draining lymph nodes from breast cancer patients. Study-level results: Compared with lymph nodes, tumors were less diverse; compared with nontumor tissue, more. Luminal-like breast cancer showed significantly greater tumor-nontumor repertoire similarity than basal-like breast cancer did.

Using its own MiXCR run on the multiplex PCR reads, TCRdb lists one record per CDR3 protein. The sample shows around 140,000 distinct CDR3 sequences, 20% to 25% of them seen only once. Material: axillary lymph node tissue. This clonotype originated in a female donor with breast cancer. Some clones in this sample may be carry-over from other donors' samples.

This CDR3 reads CASSSATVFYGYTF. In nucleotides, the CDR3 is TGTGCCAGCAGCTCTGCGACGGTTTTCTATGGCTACACCTTC. V usage is TRBV7-9 and J usage is TRBJ1-2; unclear D gene. Trimming shortened V by 4 bases and J by 4 bases, and 13 bases separated the two germline ends. The CDR3 totals 14 residues. The germline gives CDR1 SEHNR, CDR2 FQNEAQ (reference sequence).